One T cell receptor beta chain is described in this entry. What it recognizes is unknown. These data come from a study of Ad26.COV2.S vaccination and SARS-CoV-2 variants. Across the study: Into the muscle, Ad26.COV2.S was dosed once or twice, 56 days apart. Study conclusions and caveats: Vaccinated individuals (as opposed to placebo recipients) had higher spike-specific TCR breadth. Those who received vaccine or placebo ended up with similar non-spike TCR breadth.

The assay was immunoSEQ multiplex PCR, and TCRdb's table has in-frame clones only and misses some. The sample holds more than 300,000 clones; 85% are singletons and the top ten take 2.1%. Trimming stripped 5 bases from V and 4 bases from J, with 17 bases between. The CDR3 runs to 15 residues. The V gene's germline CDR1 is SGHVS and CDR2 FQNEAQ. The sample's treatment: about 20 received Ad26.COV2.S at low or high dose, single or two shots; about 5 received placebo; per-sample allocation not given. Specimen acquisition occurred on day 63 following the initial vaccine or placebo injection. It was an adult aged 18-55 years in Boston who was the donor.

This specimen consisted of peripheral blood, obtained in a trial of Ad26.COV2.S vaccine versus placebo. The chain joins TRBV7-8 to TRBJ2-5; D perhaps matches TRBD2 (5 bases). This TCR derives from a person aged 18-60 years who received the Ad26.COV2.S COVID-19 vaccine or a placebo. The CDR3 DNA reads TGTGCCAGCAGCCCTCCCCGGGGAATCGGAGAGACCCAGTACTTC. This gives the protein CASSPPRGIGETQYF.